This entry describes one T cell receptor beta chain. This clonotype has more than one count but fewer than ten. This clone's antigen is unknown. No much larger clonotype is one base removed from it; base qualities were not supplied. This was a case-control study nested in a cohort of healthcare workers in London, UK, who had nasopharyngeal swab PCR tests and blood samples taken every week. Between 23 and 31 March 2020, the week of the UK lockdown, healthcare workers were enrolled and then followed up weekly for as long as 16 weeks. There are 13 amino acids in the CDR3, from cysteine to phenylalanine inclusive. CDR3 DNA is the only sequence kept; it has 39 bases, read in frame from the first base. The V end loses 5 bases and the J end loses 7 bases, and a stretch of 14 bases separates them. Per the germline V gene (reference sequence), SEHNR is the CDR1 and FQNEAQ is the CDR2. Library creation used 5' RACE. The listed sequencing device is NextSeq 500. Unique molecular identifiers were attached to individual cDNA molecules in the TCR library protocol so that sequencing error and PCR bias could be corrected. Both TCR alpha and beta chains were sequenced, and tight co-correlation was observed between alpha and beta sequence abundances in each sample. Concerning the study's data processing: Decombinator V4 was used to annotate TCR sequences for V gene, J gene and CDR3. Expanded TCRs were defined as changing significantly between any two time points under a Poisson model with p below 0.0001. TCR abundances were normalised to the total number of TCRs sequenced per sample and expressed as counts per million. MAIT TCRs were defined by TRAV1-2 paired with TRAJ12, TRAJ20 or TRAJ33, and iNKT TCRs by TRAV10 paired with TRAJ18. VDJdb, accessed 1 November 2021, was searched for CMV, EBV and SARS-CoV-2 annotated TCRs, excluding TCRs annotated for multiple antigens. TCRdb trimmed the raw reads at Q25, called clones with MiXCR and kept productive beta chains. Each record represents a unique CDR3 protein, reported with the most common genes and DNA among its rows. The V and J calls and clone size are TCRdb's, not the authors'. Across this sample there are around 40,000 distinct CDR3 sequences, with under 8% seen only once. Jointly, the top ten make up 5% to 7% of the sample.

This sample was included in a study of early T cells in non-severe SARS-CoV-2 infection (dated by TCRdb to 2020 to 2023). Notes on the research overall: Because TCR sequencing was done on bulk RNA from unsorted whole blood, the alpha and beta chains could not be paired. Summary of the overall study and its limitations: VDJdb matching was skewed toward anti-spike CD8 responses and likely underestimated virus-specific expansions by missing private and CD4 specificities.

The sequencing input was whole blood. The source is an adult who was a healthcare worker with PCR-confirmed SARS-CoV-2 infection or an uninfected control (not recorded which). The sequence joins TRBV7-9 to TRBJ1-1; TRBD1 is possibly the D segment (5 matching bases). Read as DNA, the sequence is TGTGCCAGCAGCCTAACGGGACCCAGTGAAGCTTTCTTT. Translated, this is CASSLTGPSEAFF. Joined to the reference TRBV7-9 and TRBJ1-1 proteins, this CDR3 gives the full variable domain: DTGVSQNPRHKITKRGQNVTFRCDPISEHNRLYWYRQTLGQGPEFLTYFQNEAQLEKSRLLSDRFSAERPKGSFSTLEIQRTEQGDSAMYLCASSLTGPSEAFFGQGTRLTVV.